This T cell receptor (beta chain) was observed in a study of post-analysis software for immune sequencing data. At the level of the study: Included among the disease courses, which were recorded for the cohort, were relapsing-remitting, secondary progressive and progressive-relapsing multiple sclerosis.

This clonotype has just a few counts. Its antigen is undetermined. cDNA libraries for TCR beta contained unique molecular identifiers. TCRdb called the PCR reads again in MiXCR, with one record for every CDR3 protein. Here the sample spans hundreds of thousands of distinct CDR3 sequences, roughly 27% being singletons. Regarding the study as a whole: F measure clustering grouped samples strongly by preparation batch. The five TRBV segments detected at higher frequency in patients than in controls included TRBV5-6, TRBV5-1 and TRBV20-1.

The CDR3 has 13 residues. Trimming removed 5 bases from V and 6 bases from J, with 8 bases in between. CDR1 and CDR2 from the germline V gene are WNHNN and SYGVQD (reference sequence). The sample comprised blood. The clonotype comes from a girl aged 5-17 years with multiple sclerosis. This chain links TRBV10-1 with TRBJ1-6, with D possibly matching TRBD1 (5 bases). The CDR3 reads CASSYDSNSPLHF. As DNA, the CDR3 is TGCGCCAGCAGTTATGACAGTAATTCACCCCTCCACTTT.